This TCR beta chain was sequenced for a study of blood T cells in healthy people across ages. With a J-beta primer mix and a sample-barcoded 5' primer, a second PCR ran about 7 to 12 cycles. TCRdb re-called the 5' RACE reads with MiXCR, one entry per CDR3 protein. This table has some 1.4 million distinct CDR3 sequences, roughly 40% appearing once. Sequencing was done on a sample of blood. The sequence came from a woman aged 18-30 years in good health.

The CDR3 sequence: CATRNGGSYGYTF. The DNA of the CDR3 is TGTGCCACCAGAAACGGGGGTAGCTATGGCTACACCTTC. This chain links TRBV28 with TRBJ1-2, with a possible D match to TRBD1 (5 bases). Germline V gene sequence: CDR1 MDHEN, CDR2 SYDVKM. This CDR3 has 13 amino acids. Trimming left V 10 bases short and J 4 bases short, with 16 bases between.